The 21 T cell receptor beta chains below all came from one sample that was sequenced in a study of cytomegalovirus exposure and HLA in healthy donors. Profiling relied on immunoSEQ multiplex PCR, and the TCRdb table lists in-frame clones only, not all of them. The sample gives 240,000 or so clones, approximately 86% of which show up once; 1% to 1.5% is in the top ten. The sequencing sample was made of PBMCs. The receptors derive from a woman in her twenties or thirties in good health and CMV-seropositive.

The chain combines TRBV27 with TRBJ2-1; perhaps TRBD2 as D (5 bases). The V gene's germline CDR1 is MNHEY and CDR2 SMNVEV (reference sequence). The CDR3 contains 16 residues. V shed 6 bases and J shed 0 bases, with 15 bases lying between them. CDR3 protein: CASRGFAGSSYNEQFF. CDR3 nucleotide sequence: TGTGCCAGCAGGGGCTTTGCGGGCAGCTCCTACAATGAGCAGTTCTTC.

This chain connects TRBV5-1 to TRBJ1-1; D is unclear. Germline assignment: CDR1 SGHRS and CDR2 YFSETQ. Trimming took off 0 bases at V and 3 bases at J, with 15 bases between the two ends. This CDR3 contains 16 residues. In DNA, the CDR3 is TGCGCCAGCAGCTTGGCTAGTCCATCCCGGGACACTGAAGCTTTCTTT. Protein: CASSLASPSRDTEAFF.

J is TRBJ2-5 and V is TRBV27; no reliable D call. Germline V lookup: CDR1 MNHEY, CDR2 SMNVEV (reference sequence). CDR3 length: 15 residues. Trimming stripped 0 bases from V and 1 base from J, with 9 bases between. The CDR3 nucleotides read TGTGCCAGCAGTTTATCGCCGACTCTCCAAGAGACCCAGTACTTC. It yields the protein CASSLSPTLQETQYF.

The chain links TRBV5-1 to TRBJ1-2; D possibly corresponds to TRBD1 (5 bases). Germline V lookup: CDR1 SGHRS, CDR2 YFSETQ. The CDR3 runs 14 residues. V shed 1 base and J shed 2 bases, with 9 bases lying between them. The CDR3 sequence is CASSLMGGNYGYTF. The CDR3 DNA reads as TGCGCCAGCAGCTTGATGGGGGGGAACTATGGCTACACCTTC.

The chain couples TRBV27 to TRBJ2-1; TRBD2 aligns across 13 bases. Trimming took 6 bases from V and 10 from J; bases not matched to a gene: 3. CDR1 is MNHEY, CDR2 SMNVEV, per germline (reference sequence). The CDR3 spans 13 residues. Here the CDR3 reads CASSLGLAGEQFF. CDR3 nucleotides: TGTGCCAGCAGCCTGGGACTAGCGGGAGAGCAGTTCTTC.

The chain is built from TRBV19 and TRBJ2-7; 9 bases line up with TRBD2. CDR3 length equals 15 residues. J was trimmed by 2 bases and V by 1 base; bases with no gene match: 3. Germline values: CDR1 LNHDA, CDR2 SQIVND (reference sequence). DNA of the CDR3: TGTGCCAGTAGTATAGGGACTAGCGCTACCTACGAGCAGTACTTC. Amino acid sequence: CASSIGTSATYEQYF. Complete variable domain (other parts from reference TRBV19 and TRBJ2-7): DGGITQSPKYLFRKEGQNVTLSCEQNLNHDAMYWYRQDPGQGLRLIYYSQIVNDFQKGDIAEGYSVSREKKESFPLTVTSAQKNPTAFYLCASSIGTSATYEQYFGPGTRLTVT.

The CDR3: CASSLVQGNEQYF. CDR3 coding DNA: TGCGCCAGCAGCTTGGTACAGGGGAACGAGCAGTACTTC. The chain couples TRBV5-1 to TRBJ2-7; 7 nucleotides align to TRBD1. Germline loops: CDR1 SGHRS, CDR2 YFSETQ. This CDR3 comprises 13 residues. Trimming took 0 bases from V and 5 from J; bases not matched to a gene: 2.

This clone was detected only a few times. The gene calls are TRBV6-5 and TRBJ1-2; the match to TRBD1 covers 12 bases. Germline assignment: CDR1 MNHEY and CDR2 SVGAGI. CDR3 length: 13 amino acids. The J segment lost 6 bases and the V segment lost 5 bases, leaving 1 base of the junction unmatched. In DNA form, the CDR3 reads TGTGCCAGCAGTGGGACAGGGGGCAATGGCTACACCTTC. Protein product: CASSGTGGNGYTF.

The chain combines TRBV5-6 with TRBJ1-2; 8 positions match TRBD1. Unmatched junction bases numbered 8, after V lost 6 bases and J lost 4 bases. The CDR3 is made up of 14 amino acids. Germline V gives CDR1 SGHDT, CDR2 YYEEEE. The CDR3 region is CASTARDRTYGYTF. CDR3 DNA sequence: TGTGCCAGCACCGCCAGGGACAGGACCTATGGCTACACCTTC.

The rearrangement uses TRBV7-8 and TRBJ2-1; D remains unclear. The germline V gene encodes CDR1 SGHVS and CDR2 FQNEAQ. The CDR3 is made up of 12 amino acids. V lost 5 bases, J lost 10 bases, and 12 bases lay in between. The DNA for the CDR3 is TGTGCCAGCAGCCCCCATCCCCCCGAGCAGTTCTTC. Translation gives CASSPHPPEQFF.

The chain is built from TRBV28 and TRBJ2-7, with 8 positions matching TRBD1. This CDR3 spans 14 amino acids. Germline V gene data show CDR1 as MDHEN and CDR2 as SYDVKM. V trimming: 1 base; J trimming: 3 bases; junction bases outside the gene matches: 2. The CDR3 coding sequence is TGTGCCAGCAGTTTATCAGGGGGCAACTACGAGCAGTACTTC. Its protein product is CASSLSGGNYEQYF.

This chain uses TRBV6-1 with TRBJ2-1, with TRBD1 matching 9 bases. Per germline, CDR1 MNHNS and CDR2 SASEGT. The ends lost 10 bases at V and 4 bases at J; junction bases unmatched: 5. The CDR3 contains 13 residues. The CDR3 sequence: CATRTGDYNEQFF. The CDR3 nucleotides read TGTGCCACCCGGACAGGGGATTACAATGAGCAGTTCTTC.

This clone was recorded once. The junction shows a germline mismatch at one end, possibly a read error. This rearrangement joins TRBV5-4 to TRBJ1-1; tentatively, D is TRBD1 (5 bases). The CDR3 spans 15 residues. Per germline, CDR1 SGHNT and CDR2 YYREEE (reference sequence). The chain's CDR3 is CASSLVRAEDTEAFF. CDR3 sequence (DNA): TGTGCCAGCAGTTTGGTCAGGGCAGAGGACACTGAAGCTTTCTTT. Together with reference TRBV5-4 and TRBJ1-1, the CDR3 gives the full variable domain: ETGVTQSPTHLIKTRGQQVTLRCSSQSGHNTVSWYQQALGQGPQFIFQYYREEENGRGNFPPRFSGLQFPNYSSELNVNALELDDSALYLCASSLVRAEDTEAFFGQGTRLTVV.

This sequence joins TRBV5-1 and TRBJ2-5, with TRBD2 matching 14 bases. Trimming removed 4 bases from V and 3 bases from J; junction bases left unmatched: 8. The CDR3 has 17 amino acids. From germline, CDR1 is SGHRS and CDR2 YFSETQ. CDR3 sequence: CASSPGTSGRGEETQYF. The CDR3 region has the DNA TGCGCCAGCAGCCCCGGGACTAGCGGGAGAGGAGAAGAGACCCAGTACTTC.

The chain combines TRBV7-6 with TRBJ1-2; TRBD1 might be the D (5 bases). V was clipped by 5 bases and J by 5 bases, with 15 bases between them. The length of the CDR3 is 14 residues. Germline lookup yields CDR1 SGHVS and CDR2 FNYEAQ. CDR3 bases: TGTGCCAGCAGCCCCACTGGGGGGGAGTATGGCTACACCTTC. Protein: CASSPTGGEYGYTF.

The rearrangement links TRBV15 to TRBJ1-2; D might be TRBD1 (6 bases). CDR3 length: 13 residues. V lost 8 bases and J lost 8, with 18 bases in between. CDR1 and CDR2 (germline): LNHNV, YYDKDF (reference sequence). The CDR3 DNA reads as TGTGCCACCCCCCCAGGGGATCGAGAGGGCTACACCTTC. Translating it yields CATPPGDREGYTF.

This clone was observed a single time. This chain uses TRBV9 with TRBJ2-5; 7 nucleotides agree with TRBD2. Per germline, CDR1 SGDLS and CDR2 YYNGEE. This CDR3 comprises 18 residues. The V gene end was trimmed by 0 bases and the J gene end by 1 base; junction bases not matched to a gene: 12. CDR3 in amino acids: CASSVGYRGSGFQETQYF. CDR3 nucleotides: TGTGCCAGCAGCGTAGGATATAGAGGTAGCGGGTTCCAAGAGACCCAGTACTTC.

The sample holds a few counts of this clone. The V and J genes are TRBV5-6 and TRBJ2-3; no reliable D call. The CDR3 runs to 15 residues. Germline loops: CDR1 SGHDT, CDR2 YYEEEE. V was cut by 0 bases and J by 3 bases, with 11 bases left in between. The CDR3 sequence: CASSLVGTETDTQYF. As DNA, the CDR3 is TGTGCCAGCAGCTTGGTGGGCACCGAAACAGATACGCAGTATTTT.

CDR3 sequence (DNA): TGTGCCAGCAGCTTAGGCAGTCGTGGGACCGGGACTAGCCCGTTCTTC. It encodes CASSLGSRGTGTSPFF. The V gene is TRBV7-8, the J gene TRBJ2-1; 9 nucleotides line up with TRBD2. V lost 1 base and J lost 15; bases outside the gene matches: 16. The germline gives CDR1 SGHVS, CDR2 FQNEAQ. The CDR3 runs to 16 residues. Full variable domain (outside the CDR3, taken from reference TRBV7-8 and TRBJ2-1): GAGVSQSPRYKVAKRGQDVALRCDPISGHVSLFWYQQALGQGPEFLTYFQNEAQLDKSGLPSDRFFAERPEGSVSTLKIQRTQQEDSAVYLCASSLGSRGTGTSPFFGPGTRLTVL.

The gene calls are TRBV30 and TRBJ1-4; possibly TRBD1 for D (5 bases). The CDR3 covers 14 residues. CDR1 is GTSNPN and CDR2 is SVGIG in the germline V gene (reference sequence). Trimming took 5 bases from V and 5 from J, leaving 15 bases between them. The DNA of the CDR3 is TGTGCCTGGTGCCAAGGGAAGGGGAATGAAAAACTGTTTTTT. Translated: CAWCQGKGNEKLFF.

The chain recombines TRBV18 with TRBJ2-7; 8 positions agree with TRBD1. The ends lost 3 bases at V and 0 bases at J; junction bases unmatched: 7. There are 16 residues in the CDR3. CDR1 is KGHSH, CDR2 LQKENI, per germline. CDR3 amino acids: CASSPKGQGISYEQYF. As DNA, the CDR3 is TGTGCCAGCTCACCTAAAGGACAGGGCATCTCCTACGAGCAGTACTTC.